One and the same sample provided the 20 T cell receptor beta chains below, sequenced in a study of blood T cell repertoires in COVID-19. Data came from immunoSEQ multiplex PCR; TCRdb stores just in-frame clones and leaves some out. The top ten hold about 3.9% of the sample, which has 200,000 to 300,000 clones, roughly 80% seen once. What was sequenced was PBMCs or T cells enriched from blood (not recorded which). The receptors were gathered from a woman aged 40 to 50 who had been exposed to COVID-19.

The rearrangement links TRBV28 to TRBJ2-3; 13 bases fit TRBD2. The CDR3 spans 16 residues. V lost 6 bases to trimming and J lost 6 bases; unmatched junction nucleotides: 9. Germline CDR1 is MDHEN and CDR2 is SYDVKM. The CDR3 DNA reads TGTGCCAGCAGCGCCACTAGCGGGGGGGCCTCGGATACGCAGTATTTT. Encoded protein: CASSATSGGASDTQYF.

CDR3 protein: CASSLGQASSYEQYF. CDR3 sequence (DNA): TGTGCCAGCAGCCTAGGACAGGCCAGCTCCTACGAGCAGTACTTC. V gene TRBV7-3 combines with J gene TRBJ2-7; 7 bases are shared with TRBD1. The CDR3 has 15 amino acids. Trimming cost V 5 bases and J 0 bases; bases outside gene matches: 7. The germline V gene encodes CDR1 SGHTA and CDR2 FQGTGA.

Only a few counts were recorded for this clone. The J gene is TRBJ2-5, the V gene TRBV5-1; D possibly corresponds to TRBD1 (6 bases). The germline CDR1 and CDR2 sequences are SGHRS and YFSETQ. CDR3 size: 14 residues. Trimming stripped 2 bases from V and 5 bases from J, with 13 bases between. The CDR3 spells CASSFGQFSETQYF. As DNA, the CDR3 is TGCGCCAGCAGCTTTGGACAGTTCAGCGAGACCCAGTACTTC.

The rearrangement joins TRBV2 to TRBJ2-5; the D gene is possibly TRBD1 (6 bases). V gave up 5 bases and J gave up 1 base, with 20 bases separating them. This CDR3 is 17 amino acids long. The germline gives CDR1 SNHLY, CDR2 FYNNEI. CDR3 nucleotides: TGTGCCAGCAGTCCTAGGACCGGGACACGAACCCAAGAGACCCAGTACTTC. Its translation: CASSPRTGTRTQETQYF.

The chain employs TRBV28 and TRBJ1-2; tentative D call: TRBD1 (6 bases). Looked up from germline, CDR1 is MDHEN and CDR2 is SYDVKM. CDR3 length equals 16 residues. The V end was cut by 6 bases, the J end by 7 bases, with 24 bases between. CDR3 nucleotides: TGTGCCAGCAGACAGCAACCGGGACAACCGGGAGGTGGCTACACCTTC. It translates to CASRQQPGQPGGGYTF.

The gene calls are TRBV18 and TRBJ1-2; no reliable D call. CDR1 KGHSH and CDR2 LQKENI come from the germline V gene. This CDR3 region has 14 residues. The V and J ends lost 3 bases and 4 bases respectively, with 12 bases between them. The CDR3 nucleotides are TGTGCCAGCTCACCTGGTACGGGTGGCTATGGCTACACCTTC. This gives the protein CASSPGTGGYGYTF.

The chain uses TRBV28 and TRBJ1-2; 8 positions agree with TRBD1. Per germline, CDR1 MDHEN and CDR2 SYDVKM. Trimming removed 4 bases from V and 5 bases from J; junction bases left unmatched: 6. There are 14 residues in the CDR3. The CDR3 sequence: CASSSGQETYGYTF. The CDR3 nucleotides are TGTGCCAGCAGTTCGGGACAGGAGACTTATGGCTACACCTTC.

This clone was picked up a small number of times. This chain links TRBV12-3 or TRBV12-4 with TRBJ1-5; D remains ambiguous. This CDR3 is 11 amino acids long. V was trimmed by 7 bases and J by 11 bases, leaving 12 bases between them. The CDR3 region has the DNA TGTGCCAGCACCTACGACGGGACCCAGCATTTT. Its protein is CASTYDGTQHF.

This chain connects TRBV27 to TRBJ1-2, with 9 bases matching TRBD1. With 6 bases clipped from V and 12 bases from J, the junction kept 8 bases outside the gene matches. CDR1 is MNHEY and CDR2 is SMNVEV in the germline V gene (reference sequence). This CDR3 spans 12 amino acids. The CDR3 sequence: CASSRTGDGNTF. The CDR3 DNA follows: TGTGCCAGCAGCAGGACAGGGGATGGAAACACCTTC.

Only one count was recorded for this clone. The chain is built from TRBV12-3 or TRBV12-4 and TRBJ2-2, with D perhaps matching TRBD2 (5 bases). CDR3 length equals 13 residues. Trimming stripped 5 bases from V and 6 bases from J, with 10 bases between. The CDR3 sequence: CASSRGRAGELFF. The DNA for the CDR3 is TGTGCCAGCAGTCGTGGGCGGGCCGGGGAGCTGTTTTTT.

This sequence joins TRBV7-9 and TRBJ1-5; a weak D match, TRBD1 (5 bases). CDR1 SEHNR and CDR2 FQNEAQ come from the germline V gene (reference sequence). This CDR3 region has 14 residues. Trimming removed 5 bases at V and 6 bases at J, with 14 bases between. The DNA for the CDR3 is TGTGCCAGCAGCCACGCGGGGAGGGGTCAGCCCCAGCATTTT. Translated: CASSHAGRGQPQHF.

This chain links TRBV10-1 with TRBJ2-7; 7 bases align to TRBD1. CDR1 WNHNN and CDR2 SYGVQD come from the germline V gene (reference sequence). V shed 4 bases, J shed 6 bases, and the junction held 6 bases outside the gene matches. The CDR3 runs to 13 residues. This chain's CDR3 is CASSVGQVGEQYF. Here the CDR3 DNA reads TGCGCCAGCAGTGTTGGACAGGTGGGCGAGCAGTACTTC.

The J gene is TRBJ1-1, the V gene TRBV4-1; 8 nucleotides line up with TRBD1. CDR1 is MGHRA, CDR2 YSYEKL, per germline. The trim removed 1 base at V and 6 bases at J, leaving 13 bases unmatched. CDR3 length: 17 residues. For the CDR3, the DNA is TGCGCCAGCAGCCAAGGGGGACCGGGACAGGTTATATCTGAAGCTTTCTTT. Its protein product is CASSQGGPGQVISEAFF.

In this sample, this clone turned up a few times. CDR3 coding DNA: TGTGCCACGAGTGACGACTCAGCGGAGACCCAGTACTTC. Translating it yields CATSDDSAETQYF. The rearrangement joins TRBV10-3 to TRBJ2-5, with unresolved D. The CDR3 has 13 residues. CDR1 and CDR2 from the germline V gene are ENHRY and SYGVKD. Trimming removed 10 bases at V and 5 bases at J, with 17 bases between.

The gene calls are TRBV28 and TRBJ1-5, with unresolved D. Germline values: CDR1 MDHEN, CDR2 SYDVKM. The CDR3 has 14 amino acids. V was pared by 6 bases and J by 2 bases, with 11 bases between. CDR3 nucleotides: TGTGCCAGCAGGGCCCCGGGAGGCAATCAGCCCCAGCATTTT. This sequence encodes CASRAPGGNQPQHF.

The genes are TRBV19 and TRBJ1-2; D gene ambiguous. This CDR3 contains 14 residues. Deletions cut 1 base from V and 3 bases from J, with 9 bases between. Germline loops: CDR1 LNHDA, CDR2 SQIVND (reference sequence). The CDR3: CASSIANSDYGYTF. CDR3 bases: TGTGCCAGTAGTATAGCGAACAGTGACTATGGCTACACCTTC.

The gene calls are TRBV6-5 and TRBJ1-1; D possibly corresponds to TRBD1 (6 bases). CDR3 length equals 15 residues. Trimming left V 7 bases short and J 4 bases short, with 19 bases between. Germline loops: CDR1 MNHEY, CDR2 SVGAGI. CDR3 DNA sequence: TGTGCCAGCATTCGGGACACCCGACCCACCACTGAAGCTTTCTTT. Translation: CASIRDTRPTTEAFF.

V is TRBV19 and J is TRBJ1-2, with TRBD1 matching 10 bases. Germline V gene data show CDR1 as LNHDA and CDR2 as SQIVND (reference sequence). The CDR3 sequence is 17 residues long. V trimming: 7 bases; J trimming: 6 bases; junction bases outside the gene matches: 17. The CDR3 DNA reads as TGTGCCAGTACCGCAGGGACAGGGGACCGCTATCGGGATGGCTACACCTTC. This sequence encodes CASTAGTGDRYRDGYTF.

V gene TRBV7-3 combines with J gene TRBJ2-3, with 9 bases matching TRBD1. Trimming removed 2 bases from V and 0 bases from J; junction bases left unmatched: 0. The CDR3 covers 15 residues. Germline values: CDR1 SGHTA, CDR2 FQGTGA. CDR3 in DNA: TGTGCCAGCAGCTTAGGGACAGGGAGCACAGATACGCAGTATTTT. Protein product: CASSLGTGSTDTQYF. Variable domain in full (rest from reference TRBV7-3 and TRBJ2-3): GAGVSQTPSNKVTEKGKYVELRCDPISGHTALYWYRQSLGQGPEFLIYFQGTGAADDSGLPNDRFFAVRPEGSVSTLKIQRTERGDSAVYLCASSLGTGSTDTQYFGPGTRLTVL.

This chain links TRBV25-1 with TRBJ2-3; the match to TRBD2 covers 14 bases. This CDR3 contains 18 residues. Germline CDR1 and CDR2: MGHDK and SYGVNS. J was trimmed by 0 bases and V by 1 base; bases with no gene match: 3. The CDR3 loop is CASSEWTSGGTSTDTQYF. The DNA for the CDR3 is TGTGCCAGCAGTGAATGGACTAGCGGGGGGACTAGCACAGATACGCAGTATTTT.